This TCR beta chain was retrieved from a study of blood T cell repertoires in COVID-19. Looking at the study overall: The cDNA or gDNA used as material had been derived from T cells, B-cell-depleted T cells, or PBMCs.

Generated by immunoSEQ multiplex PCR, the TCRdb table keeps only in-frame clones and is missing some. This table holds 200,000 to 250,000 clones, 80% found once. Germline V gene sequence: CDR1 SGHRS, CDR2 YFSETQ. CDR3 length: 13 residues. V lost 2 bases and J lost 3, with 8 bases in between. This clone was observed a handful of times. This chain links TRBV5-1 with TRBJ1-1, with D unclear. Sample: peripheral blood. The sequence came from a woman aged 65 to 85 with acute or convalescent COVID-19. As DNA, the CDR3 is TGCGCCAGCAGCTTAGAGGCCTACACTGAAGCTTTCTTT. As protein: CASSLEAYTEAFF.